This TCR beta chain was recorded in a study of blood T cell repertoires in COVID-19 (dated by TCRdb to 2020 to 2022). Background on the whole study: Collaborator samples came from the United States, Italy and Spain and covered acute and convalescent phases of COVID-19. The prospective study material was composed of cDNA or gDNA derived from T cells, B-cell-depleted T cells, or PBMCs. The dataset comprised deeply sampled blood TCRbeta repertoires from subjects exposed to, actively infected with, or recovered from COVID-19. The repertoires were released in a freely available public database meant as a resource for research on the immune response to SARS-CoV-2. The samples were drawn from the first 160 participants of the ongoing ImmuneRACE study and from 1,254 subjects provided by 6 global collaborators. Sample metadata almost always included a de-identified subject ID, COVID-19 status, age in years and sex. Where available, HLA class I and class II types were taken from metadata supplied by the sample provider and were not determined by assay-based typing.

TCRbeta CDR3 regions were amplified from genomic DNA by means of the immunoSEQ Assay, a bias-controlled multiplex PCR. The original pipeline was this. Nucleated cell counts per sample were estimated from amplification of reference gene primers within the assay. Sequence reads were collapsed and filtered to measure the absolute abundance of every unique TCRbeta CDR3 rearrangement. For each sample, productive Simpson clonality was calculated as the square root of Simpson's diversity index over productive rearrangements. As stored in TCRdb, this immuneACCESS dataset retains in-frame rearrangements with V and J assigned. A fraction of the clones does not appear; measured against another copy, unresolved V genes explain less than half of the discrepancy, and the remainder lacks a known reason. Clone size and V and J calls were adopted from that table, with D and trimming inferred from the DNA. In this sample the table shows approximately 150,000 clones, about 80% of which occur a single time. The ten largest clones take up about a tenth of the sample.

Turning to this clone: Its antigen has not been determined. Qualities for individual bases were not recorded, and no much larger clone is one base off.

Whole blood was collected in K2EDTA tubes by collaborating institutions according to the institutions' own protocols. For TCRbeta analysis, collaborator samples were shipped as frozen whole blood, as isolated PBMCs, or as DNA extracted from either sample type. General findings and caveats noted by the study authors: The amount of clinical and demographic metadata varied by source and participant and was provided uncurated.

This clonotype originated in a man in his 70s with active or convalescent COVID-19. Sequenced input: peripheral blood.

The DNA is as follows: TGTGCCACCAGCGGTGGACAGGGACTTAATTCACCCCTCCACTTT. It codes for CATSGGQGLNSPLHF. Recombination linked TRBV15 to TRBJ1-6, and 8 junctional nucleotides match TRBD1. Relative to germline, V is missing 5 bases and J is missing 6 bases, with 6 bases of the junction outside any gene match. Per the germline V gene (reference sequence), LNHNV is the CDR1 and YYDKDF is the CDR2. The CDR3 contains 15 residues, cysteine and phenylalanine counted. Just the 45-base CDR3 DNA is kept, in frame starting at base 1.